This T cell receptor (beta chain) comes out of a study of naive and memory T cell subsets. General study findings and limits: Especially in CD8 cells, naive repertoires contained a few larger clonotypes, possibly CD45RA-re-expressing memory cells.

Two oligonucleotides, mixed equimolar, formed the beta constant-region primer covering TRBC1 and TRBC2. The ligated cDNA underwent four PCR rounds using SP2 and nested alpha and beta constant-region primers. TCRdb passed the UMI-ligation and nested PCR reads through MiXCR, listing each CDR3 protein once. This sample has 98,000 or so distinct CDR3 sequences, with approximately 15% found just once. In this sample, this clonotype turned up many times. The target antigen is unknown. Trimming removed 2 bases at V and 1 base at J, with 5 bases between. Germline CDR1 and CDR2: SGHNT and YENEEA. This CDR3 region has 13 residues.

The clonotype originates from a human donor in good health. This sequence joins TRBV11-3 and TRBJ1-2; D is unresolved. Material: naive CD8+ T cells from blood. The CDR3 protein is CASSLRSNYGYTF. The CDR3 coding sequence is TGTGCCAGCAGCTTACGAAGTAACTATGGCTACACCTTC.